These 26 T cell receptor beta chains were all obtained from the same sample, sequenced in a study of CD8 T cells in ankylosing spondylitis. TCRdb called the 5' RACE reads again in MiXCR, with one record for every CDR3 protein. This table holds just over 350,000 distinct CDR3 sequences, approximately 22% found once. Material for sequencing was blood, either unsorted or a sorted T cell fraction (not recorded which). These TCRs come from a male donor with ankylosing spondylitis or in good health (not recorded which).

The chain uses TRBV20-1 and TRBJ2-7; 7 nucleotides line up with TRBD2. CDR3 length: 14 amino acids. V trimming: 6 bases; J trimming: 0 bases; junction bases outside the gene matches: 8. CDR1 is DFQATT, CDR2 SNEGSKA, per germline (reference sequence). CDR3 coding DNA: TGCAGTGCGGAGACTAGCCCTAGCTCCTACGAGCAGTACTTC. Protein product: CSAETSPSSYEQYF.

The chain uses TRBV20-1 and TRBJ2-4; a possible D gene is TRBD1 (6 bases). Looked up from germline, CDR1 is DFQATT and CDR2 is SNEGSKA (reference sequence). The CDR3 is made up of 14 amino acids. Trimming took off 0 bases at V and 5 bases at J, with 11 bases between the two ends. The CDR3 loop reads CSARETGSQNIQYF. In DNA, the CDR3 is TGCAGTGCTAGAGAAACAGGGTCCCAAAACATTCAGTACTTC.

This sequence joins TRBV28 and TRBJ2-1; a possible D gene is TRBD2 (6 bases). V lost 2 bases and J lost 7, with 21 bases in between. Germline CDR1 MDHEN, CDR2 SYDVKM. This CDR3 contains 17 residues. This CDR3 is CASSLRGLPQPWNEQFF. CDR3 coding DNA: TGTGCCAGCAGTTTACGGGGACTCCCCCAGCCATGGAATGAGCAGTTCTTC.

In its sample, this clonotype was seen a few times. The CDR3 bases are TGCAGTGCTGAGGGTCACGCCGAAGAGACCCAGTACTTC. Residues: CSAEGHAEETQYF. This chain links TRBV20-1 with TRBJ2-5, with D tentatively TRBD2 (5 bases). V lost 5 bases and J lost 3, with 13 bases in between. Germline loops: CDR1 DFQATT, CDR2 SNEGSKA (reference sequence). CDR3 length equals 13 residues.

There are many counts of this clonotype. This chain joins TRBV20-1 and TRBJ2-3; 9 nucleotides match TRBD2. CDR3 length equals 15 residues. V was pared by 5 bases and J by 2 bases, with 8 bases of the junction left unmatched. Germline loops: CDR1 DFQATT, CDR2 SNEGSKA (reference sequence). CDR3 bases: TGCAGTGCTCTGCATCCTAGCGGGGTCACAGATACGCAGTATTTT. Protein product: CSALHPSGVTDTQYF.

The table lists this clonotype with a few counts. This rearrangement joins TRBV10-3 to TRBJ2-7; TRBD1 matches 10 bases. This CDR3 is 15 amino acids long. Germline assignment: CDR1 ENHRY and CDR2 SYGVKD. Unmatched junction bases numbered 12, after V lost 6 bases and J lost 7 bases. The CDR3 loop reads CAISSGTGVFGEQYF. The CDR3 DNA sequence: TGTGCCATCAGCTCCGGGACAGGGGTATTCGGGGAGCAGTACTTC.

In its sample, this clonotype was seen many times. V and J are TRBV6-4 and TRBJ2-1; 12 bases align to TRBD2. In germline, CDR1 is MRHNA, CDR2 SNTAGT. The CDR3 runs 14 residues. V was pared by 2 bases and J by 8 bases, with 1 base of the junction left unmatched. CDR3: CASSDLAGGHEQFF. CDR3 nucleotide sequence: TGTGCCAGCAGTGACCTAGCGGGGGGGCATGAGCAGTTCTTC.

This clonotype came up a few times. CDR3 residues: CASSLVGRSNQPQHF. The CDR3 DNA is TGTGCCAGCAGCTTAGTTGGCAGAAGCAATCAGCCCCAGCATTTT. J is TRBJ1-5 and V is TRBV7-9; D gene ambiguous. In germline, CDR1 is SEHNR, CDR2 FQNEAQ (reference sequence). The CDR3 contains 15 residues. The V end lost 1 base, the J end lost 1 base, and 8 bases lay between the germline ends.

The chain carries TRBV29-1 and TRBJ2-7; D perhaps matches TRBD2 (6 bases). V was shortened by 7 bases and J by 2 bases, with 12 bases between the two germline ends. This CDR3 is 12 amino acids long. CDR1 is SQVTM and CDR2 is ANQGSEA in the germline V gene. Written as DNA, the CDR3 is TGCAGCGCCAGGGAGGCGGCCTACGAGCAGTACTTC. Amino acid sequence: CSAREAAYEQYF.

This clonotype was observed once. This CDR3 is CATSRAILGETQYF. The DNA of the CDR3 is TGTGCCACCAGCAGAGCCATCTTAGGAGAGACCCAGTACTTC. The chain combines TRBV15 with TRBJ2-5; D is unclear. Between the trimmed V and J ends, which lost 1 base and 4 bases, there was a span of 10 bases. The V gene's germline CDR1 is LNHNV and CDR2 YYDKDF (reference sequence). This CDR3 comprises 14 residues.

Only a few counts were recorded for this clonotype. The CDR3 nucleotides read TGCAGCGTTGACGGGGGTAGCGCAGATACGCAGTATTTT. This codes for CSVDGGSADTQYF. V and J are TRBV29-1 and TRBJ2-3; possible D gene TRBD2, 6 bases. Trimming removed 3 bases from V and 4 bases from J, with 11 bases in between. Per the germline V gene, CDR1 is SQVTM and CDR2 is ANQGSEA. The CDR3 spans 13 residues.

The chain has TRBV15 and TRBJ2-5; possibly TRBD2 for D (5 bases). The CDR3 is 16 amino acids. Germline V lookup: CDR1 LNHNV, CDR2 YYDKDF (reference sequence). The ends were cut back, 5 bases at V and 5 bases at J, with 21 bases in the middle. The CDR3, as DNA: TGTGCCACCAGCCCCCACGACCAACTAGAAACGGAGACCCAGTACTTC. This sequence encodes CATSPHDQLETETQYF.

The rearrangement joins TRBV4-2 to TRBJ1-1, with D uncertain. CDR1 and CDR2 (germline): LGHNA, YNFKEQ. Trimming shortened V by 4 bases and J by 2 bases, and 20 bases separated the two germline ends. CDR3 length equals 17 residues. CDR3 DNA: TGTGCCAGCAGCCCGCTTGAGGGCCAAGAAGAAAACACTGAAGCTTTCTTT. Its translation is CASSPLEGQEENTEAFF.

In nucleotides, the CDR3 is TGCAGCGTTGTTGGGGGGGCCAAAAACATTCAGTACTTC. Translation gives CSVVGGAKNIQYF. The J gene is TRBJ2-4, the V gene TRBV29-1; weak D call: TRBD2 (6 bases). The CDR3 sequence is 13 residues long. Germline V gene data show CDR1 as SQVTM and CDR2 as ANQGSEA. V was clipped by 4 bases and J by 1 base, with 8 bases between them.

This clonotype has a handful of counts. The J gene is TRBJ1-1, the V gene TRBV6-1; D is ambiguous. Trimming left V 1 base short and J 6 bases short, with 6 bases between. The CDR3 has 12 residues. Germline values: CDR1 MNHNS, CDR2 SASEGT. DNA for the CDR3: TGTGCCAGCAGTGAAGACAGCCCTGAAGCTTTCTTT. As protein: CASSEDSPEAFF.

Written as DNA, the CDR3 is TGCAGTGCCTCGGACAGGGCGATCTCCTACGAGCAGTACTTC. Translation: CSASDRAISYEQYF. V and J are TRBV20-1 and TRBJ2-7, with 8 nucleotides matching TRBD1. V trimming: 6 bases; J trimming: 0 bases; junction bases outside the gene matches: 7. The CDR3 consists of 14 residues. Germline values: CDR1 DFQATT, CDR2 SNEGSKA (reference sequence).

The rearrangement uses TRBV11-2 and TRBJ2-7; D possibly matches TRBD1 or TRBD2 (5 bases each). V lost 11 bases and J lost 9, with 17 bases in between. The length of the CDR3 is 11 residues. Per the germline V gene, CDR1 is SGHAT and CDR2 is FQNNGV. This CDR3 is CAGEGPFGQYF. The CDR3 nucleotides are TGTGCCGGCGAGGGACCTTTCGGGCAGTACTTC.

The gene calls are TRBV12-3 or TRBV12-4 and TRBJ2-1, with a tentative D call TRBD2 (7 bases). The length of the CDR3 is 15 residues. V lost 2 bases and J lost 2, with 10 bases in between. The chain's CDR3 is CASSLRGATYNEQFF. CDR3 coding DNA: TGTGCCAGCAGTTTACGGGGGGCAACCTACAATGAGCAGTTCTTC.

This rearrangement joins TRBV29-1 to TRBJ2-7; 9 bases align to TRBD2. The trim removed 4 bases at V and 7 bases at J, leaving 5 bases unmatched. CDR3 size: 12 residues. Germline V gives CDR1 SQVTM, CDR2 ANQGSEA. The CDR3 bases are TGCAGCGTTGCCGGACTAGCGAATGAGCAGTACTTC. As protein: CSVAGLANEQYF.

The rearrangement uses TRBV7-9 and TRBJ2-2; D gene ambiguous. V was trimmed by 3 bases and J by 1 base, leaving 9 bases between them. This CDR3 is 15 amino acids long. Germline CDR1 and CDR2: SEHNR and FQNEAQ (reference sequence). As DNA, the CDR3 is TGTGCCAGCAGCTTTACGACACTGAACACCGGGGAGCTGTTTTTT. This gives the protein CASSFTTLNTGELFF.

The rearrangement joins TRBV7-9 to TRBJ2-7, with D tentatively TRBD2 (5 bases). The germline CDR1 and CDR2 sequences are SEHNR and FQNEAQ (reference sequence). This CDR3 is 14 amino acids long. V lost 4 bases and J lost 4, with 14 bases in between. CDR3 residues: CASSYAGRVYEQYF. In DNA, the CDR3 is TGTGCCAGCAGCTACGCGGGTAGAGTTTACGAGCAGTACTTC.

V is TRBV2 and J is TRBJ2-2; 9 bases are a match to TRBD2. The germline V gene encodes CDR1 SNHLY and CDR2 FYNNEI. The CDR3 runs to 17 residues. The V segment lost 2 bases and the J segment 0 bases; nucleotides outside the gene matches: 4. The DNA for the CDR3 is TGTGCCAGCAGTGAACCTAGCGGGGAGCCGAACACCGGGGAGCTGTTTTTT. This translates into CASSEPSGEPNTGELFF.

This CDR3 reads CASSLGSAGVNYGYTF. DNA for the CDR3: TGTGCCAGCAGCTTAGGGTCCGCCGGGGTTAACTATGGCTACACCTTC. The chain uses TRBV7-9 and TRBJ1-2; no firm D call. The CDR3 spans 16 residues. With 1 base removed from V and 1 base from J, the gap between germline ends came to 13 bases. Germline CDR1 and CDR2: SEHNR and FQNEAQ (reference sequence). The full variable domain, completed using reference TRBV7-9 and TRBJ1-2, is DTGVSQNPRHKITKRGQNVTFRCDPISEHNRLYWYRQTLGQGPEFLTYFQNEAQLEKSRLLSDRFSAERPKGSFSTLEIQRTEQGDSAMYLCASSLGSAGVNYGYTFGSGTRLTVV.

The table lists this clonotype with a few counts. This chain connects TRBV7-9 to TRBJ2-1; D is unclear. Trimming stripped 5 bases from V and 4 bases from J, with 21 bases between. The CDR3 consists of 17 residues. CDR1 and CDR2 (germline): SEHNR, FQNEAQ (reference sequence). DNA of the CDR3: TGTGCCAGCAGCGATTCTTCCCAAAATGACCTATACAATGAGCAGTTCTTC. Amino acid sequence: CASSDSSQNDLYNEQFF.

The rearrangement joins TRBV4-1 to TRBJ2-7; no clear D. The V gene's germline CDR1 is MGHRA and CDR2 YSYEKL. Trimming shortened V by 3 bases and J by 2 bases, and 5 bases separated the two germline ends. This CDR3 has 12 residues. The CDR3 DNA reads TGCGCCAGCAGCCAGACCCCCTACGAGCAGTACTTC. It specifies CASSQTPYEQYF.

The chain has TRBV5-1 and TRBJ2-1, with a weak D call TRBD1 (6 bases). Trimming took 4 bases from V and 5 from J, leaving 13 bases between them. Germline CDR1 SGHRS, CDR2 YFSETQ. The CDR3 spans 14 residues. As DNA, the CDR3 is TGCGCCAGCAGCATATTGGGGGCTAACAATGAGCAGTTCTTC. Protein sequence: CASSILGANNEQFF.